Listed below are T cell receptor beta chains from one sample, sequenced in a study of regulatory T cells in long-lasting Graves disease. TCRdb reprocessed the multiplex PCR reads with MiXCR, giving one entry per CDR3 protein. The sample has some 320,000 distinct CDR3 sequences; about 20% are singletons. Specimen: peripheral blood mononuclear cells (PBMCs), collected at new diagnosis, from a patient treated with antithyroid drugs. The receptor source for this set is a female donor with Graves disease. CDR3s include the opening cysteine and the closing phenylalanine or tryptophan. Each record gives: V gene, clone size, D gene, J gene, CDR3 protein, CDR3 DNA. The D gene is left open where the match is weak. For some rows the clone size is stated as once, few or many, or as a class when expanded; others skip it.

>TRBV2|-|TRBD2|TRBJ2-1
CAGSDWSSGGHEQFF
TGTGCCGGCAGTGATTGGTCTAGCGGGGGGCATGAGCAGTTCTTC
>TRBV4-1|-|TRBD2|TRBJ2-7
CASSQSSGSALYEQYF
TGCGCCAGCAGCCAATCTAGCGGGAGTGCCCTCTACGAGCAGTACTTC
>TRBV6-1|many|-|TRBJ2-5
CASSQGGGDRETQYF
TGTGCCAGCAGTCAAGGGGGAGGGGACCGAGAGACCCAGTACTTC
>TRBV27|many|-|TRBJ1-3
CASSLWSGGNTIYF
TGTGCCAGCAGTTTATGGTCCGGTGGAAACACCATATATTTT
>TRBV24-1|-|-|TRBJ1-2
CATSAPRAIGYTF
TGTGCCACCAGTGCTCCGCGGGCGATCGGCTACACCTTC
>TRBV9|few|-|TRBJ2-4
CASSVEPGGTKNIQYF
TGTGCCAGCAGCGTAGAACCAGGTGGGACGAAAAACATTCAGTACTTC
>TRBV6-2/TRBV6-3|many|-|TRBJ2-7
CASSPWARDYEQYF
TGTGCCAGCAGTCCCTGGGCCCGTGACTACGAGCAGTACTTC
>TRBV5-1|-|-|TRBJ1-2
CASSQPGVGGSGYTF
TGCGCCAGCAGCCAACCCGGGGTTGGGGGCAGTGGCTACACCTTC
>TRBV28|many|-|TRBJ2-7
CASSLYQDGSSYEQYF
TGTGCCAGCAGTTTATATCAAGACGGTAGCTCCTACGAGCAGTACTTC
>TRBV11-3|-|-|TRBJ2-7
CASSLSWDGGSEEQYF
TGTGCCAGCAGCTTATCGTGGGACGGAGGTAGTGAAGAGCAGTACTTC
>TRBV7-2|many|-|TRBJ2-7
CASSYSRDGEQYF
TGTGCCAGCAGCTATAGCAGGGATGGCGAGCAGTACTTC
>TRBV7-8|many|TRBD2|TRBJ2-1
CASSSTMTSAGNEQFF
TGTGCCAGCAGCTCAACCATGACTAGCGCTGGCAATGAGCAGTTCTTC
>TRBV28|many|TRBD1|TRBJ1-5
CASSLRDRGAQPQHF
TGTGCCAGCAGTTTAAGGGACAGGGGTGCTCAGCCCCAGCATTTT
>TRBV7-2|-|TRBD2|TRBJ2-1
CASNVGRGLRNEQFF
TGTGCCAGCAACGTGGGGAGGGGCTTACGGAATGAGCAGTTCTTC
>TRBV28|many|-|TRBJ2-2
CASSPGRNTGELFF
TGTGCCAGCAGCCCCGGACGGAACACCGGGGAGCTGTTTTTT
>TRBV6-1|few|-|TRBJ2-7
CASKTGFVYEQYF
TGTGCCAGCAAAACAGGGTTTGTCTACGAGCAGTACTTC
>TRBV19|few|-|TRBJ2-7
CASREVGGYEQYF
TGTGCCAGTAGGGAAGTGGGTGGCTACGAGCAGTACTTC
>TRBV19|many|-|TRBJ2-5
CASGVGQETQYF
TGTGCCAGCGGGGTGGGTCAAGAGACCCAGTACTTC
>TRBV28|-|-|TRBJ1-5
CASSYGINNQPQHF
TGTGCCAGCAGCTATGGGATTAACAATCAGCCCCAGCATTTT
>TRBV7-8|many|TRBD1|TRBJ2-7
CASRHQGAYEQYF
TGTGCCAGCAGGCATCAGGGGGCCTACGAGCAGTACTTC
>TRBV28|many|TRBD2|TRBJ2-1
CASSPLAEVHNEQFF
TGTGCCAGCAGCCCCCTAGCGGAAGTACACAATGAGCAGTTCTTC
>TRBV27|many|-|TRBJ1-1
CASSLRAGITEAFF
TGTGCCAGCAGTTTGAGGGCAGGGATAACTGAAGCTTTCTTT
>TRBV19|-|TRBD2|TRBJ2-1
CASSRGNYNEQFF
TGTGCCAGCTCGCGGGGGAATTATAATGAGCAGTTCTTC
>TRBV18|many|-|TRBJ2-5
CASSRQNQETQYF
TGTGCCAGCTCACGGCAGAACCAAGAGACCCAGTACTTC
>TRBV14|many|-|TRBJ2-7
CASSEGPTLTYEQYF
TGTGCCAGCAGCGAAGGACCGACCCTTACCTACGAGCAGTACTTC
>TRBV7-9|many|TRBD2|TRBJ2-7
CASSLSQGGAGGTYEQYF
TGTGCCAGCAGCTTGTCCCAGGGGGGAGCGGGAGGGACCTACGAGCAGTACTTC
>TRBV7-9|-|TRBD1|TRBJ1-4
CASSSGQAGGEEKLFF
TGTGCCAGCAGCTCGGGACAGGCTGGAGGAGAGGAAAAACTGTTTTTT
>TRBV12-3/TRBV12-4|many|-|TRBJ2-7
CASTGSGPYEQYF
TGTGCCAGCACGGGTTCGGGACCTTACGAGCAGTACTTC
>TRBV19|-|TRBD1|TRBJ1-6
CASGWDSAFNSPLHF
TGTGCCTCCGGCTGGGACAGCGCTTTTAATTCACCCCTCCACTTT
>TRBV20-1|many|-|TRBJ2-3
CSVDSALRGTDTQYF
TGCAGTGTTGATTCTGCGTTGCGGGGTACAGATACGCAGTATTTT
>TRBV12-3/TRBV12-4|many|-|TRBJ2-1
CASSLDPGRTYNEQFF
TGTGCCAGCAGTTTGGATCCCGGACGGACATACAATGAGCAGTTCTTC
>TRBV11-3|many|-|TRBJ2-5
CASSLDSLGRETQYF
TGTGCCAGCAGCTTAGATAGTCTGGGACGGGAGACCCAGTACTTC
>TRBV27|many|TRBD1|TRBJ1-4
CASSLDRGGEKLFF
TGTGCCAGCAGCCTGGACAGGGGGGGAGAAAAACTGTTTTTT
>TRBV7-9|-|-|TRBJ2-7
CASSPLLVSYGQYF
TGTGCCAGCAGCCCGCTCTTGGTCTCCTACGGGCAGTACTTC
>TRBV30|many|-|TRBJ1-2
CAWVGQSLNGYTF
TGTGCCTGGGTGGGCCAGTCTCTAAATGGCTACACCTTC
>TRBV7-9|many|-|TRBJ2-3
CASSFRGPTDTQYF
TGTGCCAGCAGCTTTCGGGGTCCCACCGATACGCAGTATTTT
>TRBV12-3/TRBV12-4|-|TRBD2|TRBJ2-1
CAGSPELAGGPEQFF
TGTGCCGGCAGTCCAGAACTAGCGGGAGGGCCCGAGCAGTTCTTC
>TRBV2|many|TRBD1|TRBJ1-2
CASSARDSTNYGYTF
TGTGCCAGCAGCGCCCGGGACAGTACTAACTATGGCTACACCTTC
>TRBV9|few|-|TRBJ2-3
CASSNQGLYTQYF
TGTGCCAGCAGCAATCAGGGGCTGTATACGCAGTATTTT